Listed below are T cell receptor beta chains from one sample, sequenced in a study of blood T cell repertoires in COVID-19. Data came from immunoSEQ multiplex PCR; TCRdb stores just in-frame clones and leaves some out. The sample lists about 220,000 clones; 75% to 85% were seen once. Sequencing was performed on peripheral blood. Source of these receptors: a woman in her 70s with COVID-19, enrolled during active disease. CDR3s include the opening cysteine and the closing phenylalanine or tryptophan. A D gene is named only where the DNA matches it firmly. Not every row has a clone size; where given, it reads once, few, many or a size class.

clone size	V gene	J gene	D gene	CDR3 protein	CDR3 DNA
NA	TRBV5-6	TRBJ2-3	NA	CASSLDPRNTDTQYF	TGTGCCAGCAGCTTGGACCCGCGAAACACAGATACGCAGTATTTT
NA	TRBV12-3/TRBV12-4	TRBJ1-5	NA	CASSHRVEQPQHF	TGTGCCAGCAGTCACAGGGTGGAACAGCCCCAGCATTTT
NA	TRBV10-3	TRBJ1-1	TRBD1	CAIRDRENTEAFF	TGTGCCATCAGGGACAGGGAGAACACTGAAGCTTTCTTT
NA	TRBV27	TRBJ2-7	TRBD1	CASTPSWGTGAQQYF	TGTGCCAGCACCCCTTCTTGGGGGACAGGGGCCCAGCAGTACTTC
NA	TRBV5-1	TRBJ2-7	TRBD1	CASSIGTVTYEQYF	TGCGCCAGCAGCATCGGGACAGTAACCTACGAGCAGTACTTC
NA	TRBV27	TRBJ2-7	TRBD1	CASTEPGQGEMYEQYF	TGTGCCAGCACGGAGCCCGGACAGGGGGAGATGTACGAGCAGTACTTC
NA	TRBV7-6	TRBJ2-3	TRBD2	CASSLDESLAAKEYF	TGTGCCAGCAGCTTAGATGAGAGTCTAGCGGCCAAGGAGTATTTT
few	TRBV28	TRBJ2-7	TRBD1	CASRKGAAYEQYF	TGTGCCAGTAGAAAGGGGGCGGCCTACGAGCAGTACTTC
once	TRBV18	TRBJ1-1	NA	CASSPQGGTEAFF	TGTGCCAGCTCACCGCAGGGAGGGACTGAAGCTTTCTTT
NA	TRBV7-2	TRBJ1-2	NA	CASSLDRGVNYGYTF	TGTGCCAGCAGCTTAGATCGGGGGGTAAACTATGGCTACACCTTC
NA	TRBV19	TRBJ1-5	NA	CASSIGGGPNQPQHF	TGTGCCAGTAGTATAGGAGGGGGTCCTAATCAGCCCCAGCATTTT
NA	TRBV27	TRBJ1-2	NA	CASTSLGAKNYGYTF	TGTGCCAGTACCTCCCTTGGGGCGAAGAACTATGGCTACACCTTC
NA	TRBV19	TRBJ2-7	NA	CASTGTGVSYEQYF	TGTGCCAGTACGGGCACAGGTGTCTCCTACGAGCAGTACTTC
NA	TRBV7-2	TRBJ2-3	TRBD2	CASSRREGTDTQYF	TGTGCCAGCAGCCGGCGGGAGGGCACAGATACGCAGTATTTT
NA	TRBV30	TRBJ2-7	TRBD1	CAWSRTGKVGDEQYF	TGTGCCTGGAGCAGGACAGGGAAGGTAGGAGACGAGCAGTACTTC
NA	TRBV30	TRBJ1-5	TRBD1	CAWSAGGAGNQPQHF	TGTGCCTGGAGTGCAGGGGGCGCGGGCAATCAGCCCCAGCATTTT
NA	TRBV30	TRBJ2-7	TRBD2	CAWSGLAGGGEQYF	TGTGCCTGGAGTGGCCTAGCGGGAGGGGGGGAGCAGTACTTC